The 5 T cell receptor beta chains below come from one sample, sequenced in a study of vaccination and CD4 T cells after COVID-19. Oncomine TCR Beta short-read sequencing was applied to DNA from cultured CD4+ T cells. TCRdb analysed the PCR reads with MiXCR anew, one entry per CDR3 protein. This sample has roughly 13,000 distinct CDR3 sequences, with around two thirds found just once. The treatment denotes: approximately nine-day PBMC culture with coronavirus spike peptide pools or control peptides (ViraFEST assay). No antigens are known for them. The sample consisted of CD4+ T cells from blood, cultured in vitro. Receptors originate from a human donor who had recovered from COVID-19.

The V and J genes are TRBV28 and TRBJ1-5; 9 bases align to TRBD1. V dropped 3 bases and J dropped 6; count of bases not matched to a gene: 6. The CDR3 sequence is 15 residues long. Germline-derived CDR1 and CDR2 are MDHEN and SYDVKM. DNA for the CDR3: TGTGCCAGCAGTTTCCCGGGACAGGGACGTCAGCCCCAGCATTTT. The encoded protein is CASSFPGQGRQPQHF.

The rearrangement links TRBV7-9 to TRBJ1-4; TRBD1 aligns across 9 bases. CDR3 length: 16 residues. The J segment lost 5 bases and the V segment lost 5 bases, leaving 9 bases of the junction unmatched. Germline V gene data show CDR1 as SEHNR and CDR2 as FQNEAQ (reference sequence). The CDR3 spells CASSPIPTGGNEKLFF. The CDR3 DNA is TGTGCCAGCAGCCCCATCCCGACAGGGGGAAATGAAAAACTGTTTTTT.

The rearrangement joins TRBV19 to TRBJ2-7, with 8 bases fitting TRBD1. This CDR3 comprises 15 residues. The ends lost 1 base at V and 7 bases at J; junction bases unmatched: 9. Germline CDR1 is LNHDA and CDR2 is SQIVND (reference sequence). CDR3 region: CASSIGGQVSGEQYF. The CDR3 DNA reads as TGTGCCAGTAGTATAGGGGGACAGGTCTCGGGAGAGCAGTACTTC.

In this sample, this clonotype turned up a few times. This chain connects TRBV2 to TRBJ1-5, with D possibly TRBD1 on 5 matching bases. The CDR3 contains 15 residues. Looked up from germline, CDR1 is SNHLY and CDR2 is FYNNEI. Trimming removed 7 bases from V and 3 bases from J, with 16 bases in between. As DNA, the CDR3 is TGTGCCAGCAAACAGGATCGGGGCAACAATCAGCCCCAGCATTTT. It specifies CASKQDRGNNQPQHF.

This clonotype has just a few counts. The V and J genes are TRBV10-3 and TRBJ1-1; 9 bases map to TRBD1. V lost 8 bases, J lost 2 bases, and 6 bases stayed unmatched. There are 14 residues in the CDR3. CDR1 is ENHRY and CDR2 is SYGVKD in the germline V gene. The CDR3 DNA reads TGTGCCATCGGGGGGACAGGGACTAACACTGAAGCTTTCTTT. It translates to CAIGGTGTNTEAFF.